What follows are 27 T cell receptor beta chains derived from one specimen sequenced in a study of PD-1 blockade in mismatch repair-deficient tumors (dated by TCRdb to between 2016 and 2019). Libraries were prepared through the immunoSEQ multiplex PCR assay. Held by TCRdb, this immuneACCESS table contains in-frame sequences only and omits some clones. Under half of the omission traces to an unresolved V gene where checked; the cause of the rest is unknown. In this sample the table shows approximately 25,000 clones, under 85% of which occur a single time. The leading ten clones occupy 20% to 25% of the sample. The time point label here, explained by the study, means: peripheral blood 12 weeks after first pembrolizumab dose. The source material was peripheral blood, sampled 12 weeks after starting pembrolizumab. Receptors originate from an adult with mismatch repair-deficient cancer.

The CDR3 here is CASSRTGPSATRGYTF. CDR3 nucleotide sequence: TGTGCCAGCTCACGGACAGGACCCAGTGCGACTAGGGGCTACACCTTC. This chain joins TRBV18 and TRBJ1-2; 7 bases agree with TRBD1. CDR3 length: 16 residues. The V segment lost 4 bases and the J segment 8 bases; nucleotides outside the gene matches: 16. The germline V gene encodes CDR1 KGHSH and CDR2 LQKENI.

This chain links TRBV2 with TRBJ2-1, with D perhaps being TRBD1 or TRBD2 (5 bases each). The CDR3 covers 16 residues. CDR1 SNHLY and CDR2 FYNNEI come from the germline V gene. Trimming removed 3 bases at V and 2 bases at J, with 14 bases between. The CDR3 sequence is CASSDFRDGTYNEQFF. CDR3 bases: TGTGCCAGCAGTGATTTTCGGGACGGGACCTACAATGAGCAGTTCTTC.

This clone has just a few counts. This rearrangement joins TRBV30 to TRBJ2-7; D uncertain. Germline V gene lookup returns CDR1 GTSNPN and CDR2 SVGIG (reference sequence). The CDR3 runs to 12 residues. Trimming shortened V by 3 bases and J by 3 bases, and 9 bases separated the two germline ends. The CDR3 bases are TGTGCCTGGAGAAAAGACAACTACGAGCAGTACTTC. Translated: CAWRKDNYEQYF.

The chain has TRBV6-6 and TRBJ2-2; D unclear. The germline V gene has CDR1 MNHNY and CDR2 SVGAGI (reference sequence). Between the trimmed V and J ends, which lost 2 bases and 6 bases, there was a span of 4 bases. The CDR3 covers 12 residues. The CDR3 region has the DNA TGTGCCAGCAGTTACGGTCCCGGGGAGCTGTTTTTT. Protein: CASSYGPGELFF.

The chain has TRBV18 and TRBJ2-5; D is perhaps TRBD1 (6 bases). V gave up 6 bases and J gave up 5 bases, with 13 bases separating them. The CDR3 contains 13 residues. From germline, CDR1 is KGHSH and CDR2 LQKENI. The CDR3 DNA is TGTGCCAGCTCCCCGGGACACTGGGAGACCCAGTACTTC. Its protein product is CASSPGHWETQYF.

The chain uses TRBV7-9 and TRBJ2-2; D gene unclear. From germline, CDR1 is SEHNR and CDR2 FQNEAQ (reference sequence). The CDR3 is 12 residues long. Between the trimmed V and J ends, which lost 4 bases and 8 bases, there was a span of 8 bases. CDR3 protein: CASSSGVGELFF. The CDR3 region has the DNA TGTGCCAGCAGCTCTGGAGTGGGGGAGCTGTTTTTT.

The chain combines TRBV7-2 with TRBJ2-3; 8 bases are shared with TRBD1. CDR3 length: 15 residues. V shed 5 bases and J 5 bases; nucleotides not matched to a gene: 9. Germline V gives CDR1 SGHTA, CDR2 FQGNSA. The CDR3 sequence is CASSLSGQGVDTQYF. Here the CDR3 DNA reads TGTGCCAGCAGCCTATCTGGACAGGGCGTAGATACGCAGTATTTT.

The gene calls are TRBV30 and TRBJ1-5; 7 nucleotides align to TRBD1. The CDR3 consists of 14 residues. The germline CDR1 and CDR2 sequences are GTSNPN and SVGIG (reference sequence). V dropped 2 bases and J dropped 7; count of bases not matched to a gene: 8. CDR3 loop: CAWSQNRGGQPQHF. CDR3 in DNA: TGTGCCTGGAGTCAAAACAGGGGAGGCCAGCCCCAGCATTTT.

V is TRBV28 and J is TRBJ2-2; 11 bases agree with TRBD2. Germline V gives CDR1 MDHEN, CDR2 SYDVKM. The CDR3 length is 21 residues. With 7 bases clipped from V and 5 bases from J, the junction kept 24 bases outside the gene matches. CDR3: CASKRQGYRLAGGPDTGELFF. As DNA, the CDR3 is TGTGCCAGCAAAAGACAGGGTTATCGTTTAGCGGGAGGGCCGGATACCGGGGAGCTGTTTTTT.

This chain joins TRBV5-1 and TRBJ2-7, with a weak D call TRBD2 (6 bases). Trimming cost V 0 bases and J 7 bases, with 14 bases left between them. This CDR3 contains 14 residues. The germline V gene encodes CDR1 SGHRS and CDR2 YFSETQ. CDR3 loop: CASSLGPGGTEQYF. CDR3 bases: TGCGCCAGCAGCTTGGGCCCTGGGGGGACTGAGCAGTACTTC.

The chain recombines TRBV15 with TRBJ2-1; D unclear. The germline CDR1 and CDR2 sequences are LNHNV and YYDKDF (reference sequence). Trimming removed 3 bases at V and 6 bases at J, with 6 bases between. The CDR3 consists of 12 residues. Written as DNA, the CDR3 is TGTGCCACCAGCAGGACCGGCAATGAGCAGTTCTTC. Its translation is CATSRTGNEQFF.

Concerning this clone itself: An end of the junction does not agree with germline; a read error may underlie this. V usage is TRBV10-3 and J usage is TRBJ2-3; no definite D call. The length of the CDR3 is 11 residues. Germline V gene lookup returns CDR1 ENHRY and CDR2 SYGVKD. The CDR3, as DNA: TGTGCCACCAGTTCGGGAGATACGCAGTATTTT. Its translation: CATSSGDTQYF.

The chain uses TRBV5-8 and TRBJ2-3; TRBD2 matches at 11 bases. The germline gives CDR1 SGHTS, CDR2 YDEGEE. The V segment lost 2 bases and the J segment 2 bases; nucleotides outside the gene matches: 10. CDR3 length equals 18 residues. CDR3 nucleotides: TGTGCCAGCAGCTTCTTGACCGAGACTAGCGGGACCACAGATACGCAGTATTTT. Translation: CASSFLTETSGTTDTQYF. The entire variable domain, with the rest obtained from reference TRBV5-8 and TRBJ2-3, is as follows: EAGVTQSPTHLIKTRGQQATLRCSPISGHTSVYWYQQALGLGLQFLLWYDEGEERNRGNFPPRFSGRQFPNYSSELNVNALELEDSALYLCASSFLTETSGTTDTQYFGPGTRLTVL.

This clone has a single count. The chain links TRBV27 to TRBJ2-7; TRBD1 matches at 7 bases. Germline CDR1 MNHEY, CDR2 SMNVEV (reference sequence). The CDR3 contains 12 residues. The V gene end was trimmed by 4 bases and the J gene end by 6 bases; junction bases not matched to a gene: 3. The CDR3 DNA sequence: TGTGCCAGCAGTTCTACAGGGGTCGAGCAGTACTTC. This codes for CASSSTGVEQYF.

V is TRBV29-1 and J is TRBJ2-6; TRBD2 is a possible D gene (7 bases). CDR1 and CDR2 (germline): SQVTM, ANQGSEA. Deletions cut 4 bases from V and 4 bases from J, with 11 bases between. The CDR3 covers 14 residues. The CDR3 nucleotides are TGCAGCGTTGTAGGGGGGGCCGGGGCCAACGTCCTGACTTTC. It is translated as CSVVGGAGANVLTF.

The genes are TRBV21-1 and TRBJ2-3; TRBD2 reflects the table's D call only, with no check against the DNA. TRBV21-1 is recorded as a pseudogene. This CDR3 comprises 17 residues. The CDR3 region is CASSKRAEEREPDTQYF. The CDR3 nucleotides read TGTGCCAGCAGCAAACGGGCCGAGGAGCGGGAGCCAGATACGCAGTATTTT.

The chain combines TRBV2 with TRBJ2-7; either TRBD1 or TRBD2 may fit D (6 bases each). CDR1 and CDR2 (germline): SNHLY, FYNNEI. The CDR3 runs 21 residues. V was trimmed by 6 bases and J by 0 bases, leaving 33 bases between them. The CDR3 nucleotides read TGTGCCAGCAGACGAGGAGGGGGTTTAGGGTTCGACAGTTTAAGCTCCTACGAGCAGTACTTC. It specifies CASRRGGGLGFDSLSSYEQYF.

V and J are TRBV9 and TRBJ2-1; D possibly corresponds to TRBD1 (5 bases). Per the germline V gene, CDR1 is SGDLS and CDR2 is YYNGEE. The ends were cut back, 2 bases at V and 8 bases at J, with 8 bases in the middle. The CDR3 loop spans 12 amino acids. Here the CDR3 reads CASSVQGYEQFF. The CDR3 DNA follows: TGTGCCAGCAGCGTCCAGGGCTATGAGCAGTTCTTC.

This chain joins TRBV5-6 and TRBJ2-7; no definite D call. CDR1 and CDR2 from the germline V gene are SGHDT and YYEEEE. CDR3 size: 19 residues. The V end was cut by 3 bases, the J end by 3 bases, with 28 bases between. The CDR3 bases are TGTGCCAGCAGCTCCCACCGACAATCTGTGGTAGTAGGAGACTACGAGCAGTACTTC. Its protein product is CASSSHRQSVVVGDYEQYF.

This clone was detected a few times. This rearrangement joins TRBV19 to TRBJ2-1; D possibly corresponds to TRBD1 (6 bases). Trimming left V 5 bases short and J 1 base short, with 9 bases between. This CDR3 is 14 amino acids long. Germline lookup yields CDR1 LNHDA and CDR2 SQIVND (reference sequence). CDR3 amino acids: CASSAGQSYNEQFF. The CDR3 nucleotides are TGTGCCAGTAGTGCCGGACAGTCCTACAATGAGCAGTTCTTC.

V usage is TRBV10-3 and J usage is TRBJ1-5; D is ambiguous. The CDR3 totals 14 residues. Per germline, CDR1 ENHRY and CDR2 SYGVKD. V was pared by 4 bases and J by 5 bases, with 12 bases between. The CDR3 region has the DNA TGTGCCATCAGTGCCGGGCTAAATTATCAGCCCCAGCATTTT. Translating it yields CAISAGLNYQPQHF.

This clone has only one observation. The chain joins TRBV5-4 to TRBJ1-1; D is undetermined. The ends were cut back, 1 base at V and 1 base at J, with 5 bases in the middle. This CDR3 has 13 residues. Germline V lookup: CDR1 SGHNT, CDR2 YYREEE (reference sequence). CDR3 nucleotides: TGTGCCAGCAGCTTGTCCAGGAACACTGAAGCTTTCTTT. The encoded protein is CASSLSRNTEAFF.

This chain uses TRBV7-9 with TRBJ1-5; 9 nucleotides match TRBD1. V lost 4 bases and J lost 2; bases outside the gene matches: 12. CDR1 is SEHNR and CDR2 is FQNEAQ in the germline V gene (reference sequence). The CDR3 runs 18 residues. The CDR3: CASSSRDRALHGNQPQHF. The CDR3 nucleotides are TGTGCCAGCAGCTCCCGGGACAGGGCTCTTCACGGCAATCAGCCCCAGCATTTT. Supplemented by reference TRBV7-9 and TRBJ1-5, the full variable domain reads DTGVSQNPRHKITKRGQNVTFRCDPISEHNRLYWYRQTLGQGPEFLTYFQNEAQLEKSRLLSDRFSAERPKGSFSTLEIQRTEQGDSAMYLCASSSRDRALHGNQPQHFGDGTRLSIL.

The genes are TRBV7-3 and TRBJ2-1; 11 nucleotides agree with TRBD2. This CDR3 region has 16 residues. Germline CDR1 is SGHTA and CDR2 is FQGTGA. V lost 2 bases and J lost 7; bases outside the gene matches: 7. The CDR3 DNA sequence: TGTGCCAGCAGCTTATGGGGGACTAGCGGCTCTAATGAGCAGTTCTTC. Protein: CASSLWGTSGSNEQFF.

This clone was recorded once. The chain recombines TRBV5-1 with TRBJ1-1, with 9 positions matching TRBD1. J lost 0 bases, V lost 5 bases, and 8 bases had no gene match. Germline CDR1 and CDR2: SGHRS and YFSETQ. The CDR3 loop spans 16 amino acids. CDR3 in DNA: TGCGCCAGCAGTTGGACAGGGGAATATATGAACACTGAAGCTTTCTTT. Its translation: CASSWTGEYMNTEAFF.

The count of this clone is one. The chain has TRBV7-9 and TRBJ2-5; the D gene could be TRBD1 or TRBD2 (7 bases each). The germline CDR1 and CDR2 sequences are SEHNR and FQNEAQ (reference sequence). V was cut by 6 bases and J by 5 bases, with 19 bases left in between. The CDR3 covers 15 residues. CDR3 nucleotide sequence: TGTGCCAGCAGTACCGCCAGGGGGGGCCAGGAGACCCAGTACTTC. Protein sequence: CASSTARGGQETQYF.

The V gene is TRBV5-1, the J gene TRBJ2-4, with D perhaps being TRBD1 or TRBD2 (6 bases each). Deletions cut 0 bases from V and 2 bases from J, with 12 bases between. The germline V gene has CDR1 SGHRS and CDR2 YFSETQ. The CDR3 is 16 amino acids. CDR3 in DNA: TGCGCCAGCAGCTTGGTAGGGGGGAGGTCCAAAAACATTCAGTACTTC. Translated, it gives CASSLVGGRSKNIQYF. Supplemented by reference TRBV5-1 and TRBJ2-4, the full variable domain reads KAGVTQTPRYLIKTRGQQVTLSCSPISGHRSVSWYQQTPGQGLQFLFEYFSETQRNKGNFPGRFSGRQFSNSRSEMNVSTLELGDSALYLCASSLVGGRSKNIQYFGAGTRLSVL.